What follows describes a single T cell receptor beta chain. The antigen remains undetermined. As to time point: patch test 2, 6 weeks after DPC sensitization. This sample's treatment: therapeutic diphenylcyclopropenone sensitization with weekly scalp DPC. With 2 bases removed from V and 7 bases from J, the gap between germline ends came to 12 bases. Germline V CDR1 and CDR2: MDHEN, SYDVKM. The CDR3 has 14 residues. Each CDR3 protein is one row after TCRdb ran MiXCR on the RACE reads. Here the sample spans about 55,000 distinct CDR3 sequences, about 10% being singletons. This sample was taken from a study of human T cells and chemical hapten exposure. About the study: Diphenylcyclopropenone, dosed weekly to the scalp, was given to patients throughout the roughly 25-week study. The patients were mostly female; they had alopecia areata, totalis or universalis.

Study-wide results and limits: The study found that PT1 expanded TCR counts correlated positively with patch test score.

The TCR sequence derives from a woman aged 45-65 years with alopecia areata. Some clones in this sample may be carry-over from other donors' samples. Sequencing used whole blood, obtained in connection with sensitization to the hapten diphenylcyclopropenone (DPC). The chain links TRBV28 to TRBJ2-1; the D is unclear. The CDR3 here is CASSLIKLPNEQFF. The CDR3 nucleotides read TGTGCCAGCAGTTTAATTAAACTGCCGAATGAGCAGTTCTTC.